These 5 T cell receptor beta chains share one sample of origin, sequenced in a study of blood T cell repertoires in COVID-19. Data came from immunoSEQ multiplex PCR; TCRdb stores just in-frame clones and leaves some out. The table has roughly 75,000 clones, over 65% seen once. The material sequenced was peripheral blood. These receptors originate from a human donor with acute or convalescent COVID-19. The donor label of this sample is uncertain.

V is TRBV5-1 and J is TRBJ2-3; D is uncertain. Germline V gives CDR1 SGHRS, CDR2 YFSETQ. Trimming removed 0 bases from V and 0 bases from J, with 8 bases in between. The CDR3 runs to 15 residues. The CDR3 sequence: CASSLVLGSTDTQYF. For the CDR3, the DNA is TGCGCCAGCAGCTTGGTCCTAGGAAGCACAGATACGCAGTATTTT.

CDR3 DNA sequence: TGTGCCAGCAGCGGATCGAGGTACACTGAAGCTTTCTTT. Protein sequence: CASSGSRYTEAFF. This chain connects TRBV4-2 to TRBJ1-1, with D unclear. The CDR3 runs 13 residues. Germline-derived CDR1 and CDR2 are LGHNA and YNFKEQ. The germline V and J ends were trimmed by 5 bases and 3 bases, with 10 bases remaining between them.

The chain is built from TRBV5-4 and TRBJ2-1; 10 bases match TRBD2. With V trimmed by 4 bases and J by 3 bases, 4 bases remained unmatched. The CDR3 runs to 15 residues. Germline V lookup: CDR1 SGHNT, CDR2 YYREEE (reference sequence). CDR3 in amino acids: CASSPLAGGYNEQFF. Written as DNA, the CDR3 is TGTGCCAGCAGCCCCTTAGCGGGGGGCTACAATGAGCAGTTCTTC.

In DNA, the CDR3 is TGTGCCTGGAGTGACTACGGAAATGAGCAGTTCTTC. It translates to CAWSDYGNEQFF. The chain carries TRBV30 and TRBJ2-1, with D unclear. The CDR3 is 12 residues long. The germline CDR1 and CDR2 sequences are GTSNPN and SVGIG (reference sequence). Trimming removed 1 base at V and 7 bases at J, with 8 bases between.

The chain joins TRBV9 to TRBJ2-1; D gene ambiguous. Germline values: CDR1 SGDLS, CDR2 YYNGEE. CDR3 length: 15 amino acids. Trimming cost V 4 bases and J 0 bases, with 11 bases left between them. In nucleotides, the CDR3 is TGTGCCAGCAGCCCCAGCGCCAGCTCCTACAATGAGCAGTTCTTC. It encodes CASSPSASSYNEQFF.